The 12 T cell receptor beta chains below come from one sample, sequenced in a study of T-cell reconstitution after alpha-beta-depleted transplantation in children. Unique molecular identifiers were used in preparing the TCRbeta library. TCRdb itself ran the PCR reads through MiXCR, one entry per CDR3 protein. This table holds about 980,000 distinct CDR3 sequences, roughly 29% found once. The starting material was PBMCs, mostly from graft donor cells, obtained 360 days after TCRalphabeta/CD19-depleted stem cell transplant. The receptors stem from a boy in the first two years of life who had a stem cell transplant for SCID, so the T cells may come from the graft donor.

The V call is TRBV7-2, the J call TRBJ2-7; D assignment may be TRBD1 or TRBD2 (5 bases each). Trimming stripped 3 bases from V and 5 bases from J, with 11 bases between. There are 13 residues in the CDR3. The V gene's germline CDR1 is SGHTA and CDR2 FQGNSA. CDR3 in amino acids: CASSFGRGDEQYF. CDR3 nucleotides: TGTGCCAGCAGCTTCGGCCGGGGCGACGAGCAGTACTTC.

This clonotype was seen only once. An end of the junction differs from the germline gene, which may be a read error. V gene TRBV4-2 combines with J gene TRBJ2-1, with 9 bases lining up with TRBD2. Germline CDR1 is LGHNA and CDR2 is YNFKEQ. CDR3 length: 15 residues. The CDR3 protein is CASSQEGGGANEEFF. CDR3 nucleotide sequence: TGTGCCAGCAGCCAAGAAGGCGGGGGGGCAAATGAGGAGTTCTTC.

The chain links TRBV11-2 to TRBJ2-7, with 11 nucleotides matching TRBD2. V lost 0 bases, J lost 3 bases, and 10 bases stayed unmatched. CDR3 length: 18 residues. CDR1 and CDR2 (germline): SGHAT, FQNNGV. CDR3 sequence: CASSLEGVSGGVRYEQYF. In DNA form, the CDR3 reads TGTGCCAGCAGCTTAGAGGGTGTTAGCGGGGGGGTTCGCTACGAGCAGTACTTC.

This clonotype was detected only a few times. The rearrangement uses TRBV12-3 or TRBV12-4 and TRBJ1-5; D possibly corresponds to TRBD1 (5 bases). V was clipped by 7 bases and J by 0 bases, with 10 bases between them. The CDR3 spans 14 residues. The CDR3 here is CASTRQYSNQPQHF. The CDR3 DNA reads as TGTGCCAGCACCAGACAGTATAGCAATCAGCCCCAGCATTTT.

The V gene is TRBV29-1, the J gene TRBJ2-3; TRBD1 agrees at 9 bases. This CDR3 has 14 amino acids. V dropped 6 bases and J dropped 4; count of bases not matched to a gene: 8. Germline V gene lookup returns CDR1 SQVTM and CDR2 ANQGSEA. In DNA form, the CDR3 reads TGCAGCGTGCCTCCGGGACAGGGTTCAGATACGCAGTATTTT. Encoded protein: CSVPPGQGSDTQYF.

There are a few counts of this clonotype. The genes are TRBV4-2 and TRBJ2-2, with 8 bases identical to TRBD2. This CDR3 contains 16 residues. The germline CDR1 and CDR2 sequences are LGHNA and YNFKEQ. V lost 4 bases, J lost 0 bases, and 4 bases stayed unmatched. CDR3 DNA sequence: TGTGCCAGCAGCCCTAGACTAGCGACGAACACCGGGGAGCTGTTTTTT. Translation: CASSPRLATNTGELFF.

This chain joins TRBV6-1 and TRBJ2-3; D is perhaps TRBD2 (6 bases). Germline V gene lookup returns CDR1 MNHNS and CDR2 SASEGT. V was shortened by 7 bases and J by 1 base, with 15 bases between the two germline ends. CDR3 size: 15 residues. The CDR3 DNA follows: TGTGCCAGCAACAATCAGGGAGGTCGCACAGATACGCAGTATTTT. Amino acid sequence: CASNNQGGRTDTQYF.

The chain uses TRBV7-2 and TRBJ2-2; weak D call: TRBD1 (6 bases). V shed 10 bases and J shed 5 bases, with 14 bases lying between them. This CDR3 is 13 amino acids long. Per germline, CDR1 SGHTA and CDR2 FQGNSA. CDR3 residues: CATATGLTGELFF. The DNA for the CDR3 is TGTGCCACCGCGACAGGTCTTACCGGGGAGCTGTTTTTT. Full variable domain (remainder filled in from reference TRBV7-2 and TRBJ2-2): GAGVSQSPSNKVTEKGKDVELRCDPISGHTALYWYRQSLGQGLEFLIYFQGNSAPDKSGLPSDRFSAERTGGSVSTLTIQRTQQEDSAVYLCATATGLTGELFFGEGSRLTVL.

This sequence joins TRBV12-3 or TRBV12-4 and TRBJ2-7; 9 bases map to TRBD1. The CDR3 is 15 residues long. Trimming removed 3 bases from V and 4 bases from J; junction bases left unmatched: 7. The CDR3 protein is CASSLGDRVAYEQYF. In DNA, the CDR3 is TGTGCCAGCAGTTTGGGGGACAGGGTTGCGTACGAGCAGTACTTC.

The rearrangement links TRBV5-6 to TRBJ2-1, with 8 bases identical to TRBD1. The V and J ends lost 4 bases and 3 bases, in that order; junction bases with no gene match: 9. CDR3 size: 16 residues. Per the germline V gene, CDR1 is SGHDT and CDR2 is YYEEEE. The CDR3 DNA follows: TGTGCCAGCAGCATGCCATTCGGACAGGGCTACAATGAGCAGTTCTTC. Its protein product is CASSMPFGQGYNEQFF.

The chain uses TRBV20-1 and TRBJ1-2; possible D gene TRBD1, 5 bases. Germline V CDR1 and CDR2: DFQATT, SNEGSKA (reference sequence). The CDR3 is 13 residues long. The V and J ends lost 3 bases and 7 bases respectively, with 15 bases between them. The chain's CDR3 is CSASKIGGGGYTF. The CDR3 DNA follows: TGCAGTGCTAGTAAAATCGGGGGGGGTGGCTACACCTTC.

This clonotype was seen a few times. The chain links TRBV12-3 or TRBV12-4 to TRBJ1-1, with no clear D. With 3 bases removed from V and 8 bases from J, the gap between germline ends came to 10 bases. The CDR3 has 12 amino acids. The CDR3 bases are TGTGCCAGCAGTTTTTCGGGCTTAGAAGCTTTCTTT. As protein: CASSFSGLEAFF.